The 25 T cell receptor beta chains presented below share a single source sample, sequenced in a study of T cell responses to AZD1222 COVID-19 vaccine. The data were produced by immunoSEQ multiplex PCR, yet TCRdb's version contains in-frame clones alone and is incomplete. The sample consists of 90,000 to 120,000 clones, around 87% of them appearing once. The sequencing here drew on peripheral blood, taken on day 0 of AZD1222 vaccination. Receptor source: an adult in good health.

This clone was detected a few times. The J gene is TRBJ2-7, the V gene TRBV12-3 or TRBV12-4; no clear D. The CDR3 has 13 amino acids. V lost 7 bases, J lost 2 bases, and 12 bases lay in between. The CDR3 is CASTPDGTYEQYF. In nucleotides, the CDR3 is TGTGCCAGCACCCCCGACGGAACCTACGAGCAGTACTTC.

The rearrangement joins TRBV5-6 to TRBJ1-6; the match to TRBD1 covers 9 bases. The V gene's germline CDR1 is SGHDT and CDR2 YYEEEE. The V and J ends lost 3 bases and 5 bases, in that order; junction bases with no gene match: 3. This CDR3 has 15 residues. In DNA form, the CDR3 reads TGTGCCAGCAGCTGGGGGACAGGGAATAATTCACCCCTCCACTTT. It encodes CASSWGTGNNSPLHF.

A note on this clone: The same CDR3 arises from other DNA sequences in this sample as well. The chain couples TRBV12-3 or TRBV12-4 to TRBJ1-5; D gene uncertain. V was cut by 6 bases and J by 4 bases, with 10 bases left in between. The CDR3 loop spans 13 amino acids. CDR3 amino acids: CASSLNSNQPQHF. As DNA, the CDR3 is TGTGCCAGCAGCTTAAACTCAAATCAGCCCCAGCATTTT.

This chain uses TRBV5-1 with TRBJ2-7; D tentatively reads TRBD1 or TRBD2 (5 bases each). The V gene lost 4 bases and the J gene lost 3 bases, with 14 bases spanning the gap. Germline V gene lookup returns CDR1 SGHRS and CDR2 YFSETQ. The CDR3 runs to 14 residues. The CDR3 sequence is CASSLGAVGYEQYF. The CDR3 coding sequence is TGCGCCAGCAGCCTCGGGGCTGTGGGCTACGAGCAGTACTTC.

The gene calls are TRBV6-4 and TRBJ1-4, with 8 bases aligning to TRBD1. This CDR3 contains 15 residues. The germline CDR1 and CDR2 sequences are MRHNA and SNTAGT. V trimming: 4 bases; J trimming: 8 bases; junction bases outside the gene matches: 9. CDR3 sequence: CASSVITGGDEKLFF. The CDR3, as DNA: TGTGCCAGCAGTGTCATTACAGGGGGTGACGAAAAACTGTTTTTT.

This clone was picked up a small number of times. The V call is TRBV18, the J call TRBJ2-1; 10 bases are a match to TRBD1. Trimming at V came to 5 bases and at J to 5 bases, leaving 6 bases not matched to a gene. The germline V gene encodes CDR1 KGHSH and CDR2 LQKENI. CDR3 length: 15 residues. CDR3 region: CASSITGQGDNEQFF. The CDR3 DNA follows: TGTGCCAGCTCAATCACCGGACAGGGGGACAATGAGCAGTTCTTC.

This clone was counted between two and nine times. The chain couples TRBV18 to TRBJ1-1, with 8 bases matching TRBD1. The CDR3 extends over 18 amino acids. Germline lookup yields CDR1 KGHSH and CDR2 LQKENI. The V gene end was trimmed by 2 bases and the J gene end by 1 base; junction bases not matched to a gene: 12. CDR3 in amino acids: CASSPMMIGGTGNTEAFF. The CDR3, as DNA: TGTGCCAGCTCACCAATGATGATAGGAGGGACAGGGAACACTGAAGCTTTCTTT.

The genes are TRBV5-1 and TRBJ1-3, with a weak D call TRBD1 (5 bases). Trimming removed 4 bases from V and 3 bases from J, with 20 bases in between. Per germline, CDR1 SGHRS and CDR2 YFSETQ. The length of the CDR3 is 17 residues. CDR3 loop: CASSPWSGQGGGNTIYF. CDR3 nucleotide sequence: TGCGCCAGCAGCCCATGGTCAGGGCAAGGAGGTGGAAACACCATATATTTT.

The gene calls are TRBV7-9 and TRBJ1-2, with TRBD1 matching 8 bases. Germline trimming cut 2 bases from V and 7 bases from J; bases unmatched to any gene: 15. This CDR3 has 17 residues. CDR1 and CDR2 from the germline V gene are SEHNR and FQNEAQ (reference sequence). As DNA, the CDR3 is TGTGCCAGCAGCTTATGGGGGACAGGACCCGTCGAAGGTGGCTACACCTTC. It is translated as CASSLWGTGPVEGGYTF.

The chain uses TRBV4-1 and TRBJ1-4; D ambiguous. CDR3 length: 17 amino acids. V was cut by 3 bases and J by 8 bases, with 22 bases left in between. Germline V CDR1 and CDR2: MGHRA, YSYEKL. The CDR3 sequence: CASSQRDLAQGYEKLFF. The CDR3 coding sequence is TGCGCCAGCAGCCAGAGAGACCTTGCACAAGGGTACGAAAAACTGTTTTTT.

This chain joins TRBV9 and TRBJ1-6; D is perhaps TRBD1 (5 bases). Germline V CDR1 and CDR2: SGDLS, YYNGEE. Trimming took 5 bases from V and 6 from J, leaving 12 bases between them. The CDR3 has 14 residues. CDR3 residues: CASRRGYPNSPLHF. The CDR3 DNA reads as TGTGCCAGCAGACGGGGCTACCCTAATTCACCCCTCCACTTT.

This clone was found once. V usage is TRBV24-1 and J usage is TRBJ1-2; maybe TRBD1 (5 bases). Germline CDR1 and CDR2: KGHDR and SFDVKD. The ends were cut back, 0 bases at V and 8 bases at J, with 9 bases in the middle. This CDR3 contains 13 residues. DNA of the CDR3: TGTGCCACCAGTGATTTGGGGGCACGGGGCTACACCTTC. It translates to CATSDLGARGYTF.

The chain combines TRBV18 with TRBJ1-1; no definite D call. V was clipped by 2 bases and J by 4 bases, with 11 bases between them. The CDR3 consists of 14 residues. Germline V gene sequence: CDR1 KGHSH, CDR2 LQKENI. CDR3 bases: TGTGCCAGCTCACCATTGGCGGCGATCACTGAAGCTTTCTTT. Its protein product is CASSPLAAITEAFF.

V is TRBV4-1 and J is TRBJ1-1, with a tentative D call TRBD1 (5 bases). With 4 bases removed from V and 5 bases from J, the gap between germline ends came to 14 bases. Germline V gene lookup returns CDR1 MGHRA and CDR2 YSYEKL. The CDR3 runs 14 residues. The CDR3 bases are TGCGCCAGCAGCCCTGGGACCCTGAGGACTGAAGCTTTCTTT. Translated, it gives CASSPGTLRTEAFF.

The chain carries TRBV11-1 and TRBJ2-7; 14 bases align to TRBD2. CDR3 length: 15 amino acids. The V segment lost 4 bases and the J segment 2 bases; nucleotides outside the gene matches: 1. Germline loops: CDR1 SGHAT, CDR2 FQDESV (reference sequence). The CDR3, as DNA: TGTGCCAGCAGCTCGACTAGCGGGGGGGCCTACGAGCAGTACTTC. Amino acid sequence: CASSSTSGGAYEQYF.

The rearrangement uses TRBV9 and TRBJ2-1; 9 bases align to TRBD1. Germline V gene data show CDR1 as SGDLS and CDR2 as YYNGEE. V lost 4 bases and J lost 7; bases outside the gene matches: 6. The CDR3 extends over 14 amino acids. In DNA form, the CDR3 reads TGTGCCAGCAGCCGGGGGGACAGGGCGAATGAGCAGTTCTTC. Amino acids: CASSRGDRANEQFF.

The rearrangement links TRBV28 to TRBJ1-1, with 10 bases lining up with TRBD1. V was pared by 5 bases and J by 4 bases, with 4 bases of the junction left unmatched. The CDR3 has 14 amino acids. CDR1 is MDHEN, CDR2 SYDVKM, per germline. CDR3 in amino acids: CASSKDRGTTEAFF. Written as DNA, the CDR3 is TGTGCCAGCAGTAAGGACAGGGGGACCACTGAAGCTTTCTTT.

This chain connects TRBV2 to TRBJ1-1; the D is unclear. CDR1 and CDR2 from the germline V gene are SNHLY and FYNNEI. V lost 6 bases to trimming and J lost 1 base, with 12 bases between them. The CDR3 covers 14 residues. In DNA form, the CDR3 reads TGTGCCAGCAGCACCGGGGAGGGGAACACTGAAGCTTTCTTT. This encodes CASSTGEGNTEAFF.

CDR3 sequence reads: CASSLGQGRAGELFF. The CDR3 DNA is TGTGCCAGCTCTCTCGGACAGGGTCGGGCCGGGGAGCTGTTTTTT. This chain uses TRBV18 with TRBJ2-2; 8 nucleotides line up with TRBD1. The V and J ends lost 6 bases and 6 bases, in that order; junction bases with no gene match: 9. CDR3 length equals 15 residues. The germline V gene has CDR1 KGHSH and CDR2 LQKENI.

The J gene is TRBJ1-5, the V gene TRBV6-7; D unclear. TRBV6-7 is given ORF status, its function remaining uncertain. V was trimmed by 0 bases and J by 6 bases, leaving 3 bases between them. The CDR3 spans 12 residues. Here the CDR3 reads CASSYSRQPQHF. CDR3 nucleotide sequence: TGTGCCAGCAGTTACTCCCGTCAGCCCCAGCATTTT.

The chain couples TRBV4-1 to TRBJ2-7; D call uncertain. The CDR3 covers 16 residues. V was trimmed by 0 bases and J by 3 bases, leaving 15 bases between them. Per the germline V gene, CDR1 is MGHRA and CDR2 is YSYEKL. The CDR3 is CASSQEGAGSSYEQYF. DNA of the CDR3: TGCGCCAGCAGCCAAGAAGGCGCTGGGTCTAGCTACGAGCAGTACTTC.

The J gene is TRBJ1-1, the V gene TRBV11-2, with D possibly being TRBD1 (5 bases). V was cut by 1 base and J by 7 bases, with 16 bases left in between. The CDR3 is 15 residues long. Germline-derived CDR1 and CDR2 are SGHAT and FQNNGV. The CDR3 sequence is CASSLAIGTKNEAFF. For the CDR3, the DNA is TGTGCCAGCAGCTTAGCTATCGGGACTAAGAATGAAGCTTTCTTT.

The CDR3, as DNA: TGTGCCAGCAGCCCATGGCCGGGCGGCTATGGCTACACCTTC. Amino acids: CASSPWPGGYGYTF. This rearrangement joins TRBV14 to TRBJ1-2; D unresolved. Germline-derived CDR1 and CDR2 are SGHDN and FVKESK. Trimming left V 4 bases short and J 4 bases short, with 13 bases between. The CDR3 consists of 14 residues.

The chain is built from TRBV4-3 and TRBJ1-2; D possibly corresponds to TRBD1 (5 bases). Germline CDR1 and CDR2: LGHNA and YSLEER. CDR3 length: 15 residues. Trimming shortened V by 0 bases and J by 0 bases, and 8 bases separated the two germline ends. CDR3 sequence (DNA): TGCGCCAGCAGCCAAGAAACGACAGCTAACTATGGCTACACCTTC. Its translation: CASSQETTANYGYTF.

V is TRBV3-1 (or the pseudogene TRBV3-2) and J is TRBJ2-7; no reliable D call. V was cut by 4 bases and J by 4 bases, with 14 bases left in between. This CDR3 comprises 14 residues. Germline V gene data show CDR1 as LGHDT and CDR2 as YNNKEL (reference sequence). Here the CDR3 reads CASSPSPTLYEQYF. The CDR3, as DNA: TGTGCCAGCAGCCCCTCACCGACATTGTACGAGCAGTACTTC.